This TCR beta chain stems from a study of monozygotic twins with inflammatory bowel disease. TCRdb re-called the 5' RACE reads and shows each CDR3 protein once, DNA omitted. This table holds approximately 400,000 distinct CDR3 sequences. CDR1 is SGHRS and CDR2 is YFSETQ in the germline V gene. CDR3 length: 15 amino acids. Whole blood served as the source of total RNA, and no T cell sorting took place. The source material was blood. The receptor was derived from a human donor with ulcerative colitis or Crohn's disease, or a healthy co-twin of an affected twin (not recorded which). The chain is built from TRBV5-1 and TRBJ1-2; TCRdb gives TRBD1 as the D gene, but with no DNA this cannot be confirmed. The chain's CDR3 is CASSRPGQGIGGYTF.